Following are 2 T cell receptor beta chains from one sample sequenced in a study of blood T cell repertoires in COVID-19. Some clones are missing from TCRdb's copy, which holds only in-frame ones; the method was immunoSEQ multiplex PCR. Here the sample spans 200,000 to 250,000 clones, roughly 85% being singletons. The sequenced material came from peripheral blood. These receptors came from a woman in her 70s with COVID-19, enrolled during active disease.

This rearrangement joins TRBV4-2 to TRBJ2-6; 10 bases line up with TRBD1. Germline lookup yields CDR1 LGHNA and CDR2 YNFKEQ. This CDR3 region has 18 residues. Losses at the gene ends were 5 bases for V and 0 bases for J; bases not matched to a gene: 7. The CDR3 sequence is CASSNRDRGNSGANVLTF. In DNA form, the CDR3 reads TGTGCCAGCAGCAACCGGGACAGGGGTAACTCTGGGGCCAACGTCCTGACTTTC.

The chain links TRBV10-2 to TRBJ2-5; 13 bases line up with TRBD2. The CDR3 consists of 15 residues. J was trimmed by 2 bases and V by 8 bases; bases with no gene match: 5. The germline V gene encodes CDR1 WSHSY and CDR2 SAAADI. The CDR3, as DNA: TGCGCCAGCGCGGTGGGACTAGCGGGGCAAGAGACCCAGTACTTC. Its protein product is CASAVGLAGQETQYF.